This T cell receptor (beta chain) was sequenced in a study of cytomegalovirus exposure and HLA in healthy donors. Across the whole study: The 110 million or so unique TCR beta sequences, from around 200 million T cells, were found by an earlier analysis. Study observations and caveats: Prior analysis indicated that the majority of TCR beta V segments exhibited productivity approximately 87% or approximately 30% of the time. It was shown in a later analysis that HLA-associated TCR beta chains were more clonally expanded than other, equally common chains. Most TCRs appeared rarely, but some public TCRs recurred in many donors.

Notes on this clone: No antigen is known for it.

The PCR contained 60 Vbeta and 13 Jbeta primers. The table came from immunoSEQ multiplex PCR; TCRdb's copy has only in-frame clones and leaves some out. The sample has under 200,000 clones, almost 75% seen once. V was shortened by 4 bases and J by 3 bases, with 17 bases between the two germline ends. Germline V gives CDR1 SGHNT, CDR2 YYREEE (reference sequence). The CDR3 is 15 residues long. The sample consisted of PBMCs. This sequence originates from a woman younger than 30 in good health and CMV-seropositive. The rearrangement joins TRBV5-4 to TRBJ2-7; perhaps TRBD1 as D (6 bases). Here the CDR3 reads CASSAKGQSDYEQYF. The DNA for the CDR3 is TGTGCCAGCAGCGCCAAGGGACAAAGCGACTACGAGCAGTACTTC.